This entry is about one T cell receptor beta chain. Its cognate antigen is unknown. Through a sample-barcoded 5' primer and a J-beta primer mix, a second PCR was run for roughly 7 to 12 cycles. Using its own MiXCR run on the 5' RACE reads, TCRdb lists one record per CDR3 protein. This table holds roughly 700,000 distinct CDR3 sequences, approximately 49% found once. The data originate from a study of blood T cells in healthy people across ages. Study conclusions and caveats: Across samples, TCR beta diversity tracked strongly with naive T cell percentage.

Germline-derived CDR1 and CDR2 are DFQATT and SNEGSKA (reference sequence). Trimming cost V 1 base and J 7 bases; bases outside gene matches: 9. The CDR3 length is 15 residues. The sequenced sample was blood. The V and J genes are TRBV20-1 and TRBJ2-1; 8 bases agree with TRBD1. This receptor was taken from a woman aged 55 to 70 in good health. For the CDR3, the DNA is TGCAGTGCTAGAGCCCAGGGGGCCAGTACAAATGAGCAGTTCTTC. This encodes CSARAQGASTNEQFF.